This T cell receptor beta chain originates from a study of T cells in Graves' hyperthyroidism and ophthalmopathy. Study-wide results and caveats: From stable hyperthyroidism, ophthalmopathy was set apart by a 13 V-J model. Most thyroid clonotypes expanded above 0.001 appeared in blood too.

What was amplified from RNA transcripts were TCR beta CDR3 regions. When the TCR CDR3 underwent first-round RT-PCR, the HTBI primer set was used. TCRdb reanalysed the multiplex PCR reads using MiXCR and keeps one entry per CDR3 protein. The profile shows under 350,000 distinct CDR3 sequences, roughly 15% of them singletons. Many counts were recorded for this clonotype. Its antigen is not identified. CDR3 length equals 15 residues. Germline V gene lookup returns CDR1 DFQATT and CDR2 SNEGSKA (reference sequence). V was trimmed by 1 base and J by 4 bases, leaving 15 bases between them. This sequence was found in a woman in her forties with Graves' ophthalmopathy. The J gene is TRBJ2-3, the V gene TRBV20-1; possible D gene TRBD2, 5 bases. Sequencing was carried out using blood. The CDR3 spells CSARGWSSLSDTQYF. CDR3 coding DNA: TGCAGTGCTAGAGGGTGGTCTAGCTTGTCAGATACGCAGTATTTT.